Sequencing of this T cell receptor (beta chain) was carried out in a study of PD-1 blockade in classical Hodgkin lymphoma. Study conclusions and caveats: TCR diversity rose significantly by C4D1 in CD4+ but not CD8+ cells. Initiation of nivolumab under 1 year after ASCT led to exclusion of patients. Complete responders' diversity at baseline resembled that of newly diagnosed patients.

Time point in this sample: cycle 4 day 1 (C4D1), after less than 7 weeks of nivolumab. Each patient relapsed following autologous stem cell transplantation, and prior brentuximab vedotin exposure differed. Best responses fell into complete response, partial response or progressive disease. This clone was seen more than once but under ten times. Antigen specificity is unknown. The germline V and J ends were trimmed by 8 bases and 7 bases, with 15 bases remaining between them. The CDR3 totals 14 residues. Germline V CDR1 and CDR2: KGHSH, LQKENI. The method was immunoSEQ multiplex PCR; TCRdb's version includes in-frame clones alone and lacks a portion of them. Counted here are 20,000 to 25,000 clones, roughly three quarters occurring once; the ten biggest clones make up approximately 7%.

Sequenced here: peripheral blood mononuclear cells (PBMCs), sampled before the fourth cycle of nivolumab. The TCR originated in a human donor with classical Hodgkin lymphoma. The chain has TRBV18 and TRBJ1-6, with D possibly being TRBD1 (5 bases). CDR3: CASLRGGANSPLHF. The DNA of the CDR3 is TGTGCCAGCCTACGTGGGGGAGCCAATTCACCCCTCCACTTT. Complete variable domain (other parts from reference TRBV18 and TRBJ1-6): NAGVMQNPRHLVRRRGQEARLRCSPMKGHSHVYWYRQLPEEGLKFMVYLQKENIIDESGMPKERFSAEFPKEGPSILRIQQVVRGDSAAYFCASLRGGANSPLHFGNGTRLTVT.